Listed below are T cell receptor beta chains from one sample, sequenced in a study of cytomegalovirus exposure and HLA in healthy donors. TCRdb's copy holds only in-frame clones and misses some; the assay was immunoSEQ multiplex PCR. Altogether some 180,000 clones are present, roughly 75% being singletons, with the ten largest covering 1.5% to 2%. Specimen: PBMCs. The receptors stem from a woman in her 30s in good health and CMV-seronegative. The CDR3 runs from the conserved cysteine through the conserved F or W. D genes are given only for firm matches. Clone size is shown for a subset of rows, as once, few, many or a class of expanded clone.

>TRBV6-1|TRBJ1-4|-|TRBD1
TGTGCCAGCGTGAGGGGGCTCAGTAATGAAAAACTGTTTTTT
CASVRGLSNEKLFF
>TRBV18|TRBJ2-7|once|TRBD1
TGTGCCAGCTCACCTGGACAGGGCCCCTACGAGCAGTACTTC
CASSPGQGPYEQYF
>TRBV5-6|TRBJ1-6|-|-
TGTGCCAGCAGCTCCTACAGGACAAGCTCCTATAATTCACCCCTCCACTTT
CASSSYRTSSYNSPLHF
>TRBV2|TRBJ2-3|many|-
TGTGCCAGCAGAACGGACATAGGGACAGATACGCAGTATTTT
CASRTDIGTDTQYF
>TRBV5-1|TRBJ1-4|once|TRBD1
TGCGCCAGCAGCTCCGGACAGGGGTGGAACGAAAAACTGTTTTTT
CASSSGQGWNEKLFF
>TRBV7-3|TRBJ2-3|-|TRBD2
TGTGCCAGCAGCCTCGCGGGGGGAGATACGCAGTATTTT
CASSLAGGDTQYF
>TRBV19|TRBJ1-5|-|TRBD1
TGTGCCAGTAGTATTGGTCAGGGGGCTCAGCCCCAGCATTTT
CASSIGQGAQPQHF
>TRBV5-6|TRBJ1-5|few|-
TGTGCCAGCAGCCTATCAGCTGGGGAGGTGGGGGGCAATCAGCCCCAGCATTTT
CASSLSAGEVGGNQPQHF
>TRBV6-1|TRBJ1-1|once|-
TGTGCCAGCAGTATGACAGTGAACACTGAAGCTTTCTTT
CASSMTVNTEAFF
>TRBV2|TRBJ1-2|-|-
TGTGCCAGCAGGGCCGAAAACTATGGCTACACCTTC
CASRAENYGYTF
>TRBV4-2|TRBJ2-3|few|-
TGTGCCAGCAGCCAACAAGATACGCAGTATTTT
CASSQQDTQYF
>TRBV10-3|TRBJ1-5|-|TRBD1
TGTGCCATCAGTGGACAGGGTAATCAGCCCCAGCATTTT
CAISGQGNQPQHF
>TRBV21-1|TRBJ1-2|-|-
TGTGCCAGGGGACAGGGGAATCCTAACTATGGCTACACCTTC
CARGQGNPNYGYTF
>TRBV5-1|TRBJ1-4|-|-
TGCGCCAGCAGCCCGCGGACAGACTCTAATGAAAAACTGTTTTTT
CASSPRTDSNEKLFF
>TRBV5-4|TRBJ1-1|-|TRBD1
TGTGCCAGCAGCGAGGGACAGGGAATGGGCACTGAAGCTTTCTTT
CASSEGQGMGTEAFF
>TRBV29-1|TRBJ2-3|-|-
TGCAGCGTTGACTGGGGGCTACCAGATACGCAGTATTTT
CSVDWGLPDTQYF
>TRBV10-3|TRBJ2-1|-|TRBD1
TGTGCCATCAACGGACAGGGGGACAATGAGCAGTTCTTC
CAINGQGDNEQFF
>TRBV6-1|TRBJ1-2|-|TRBD1
TGTGCCAGCAGTCATACAGGGGGGGGTGGCTACACCTTC
CASSHTGGGGYTF
>TRBV6-5|TRBJ2-5|once|-
TGTGCCAGCGGGGGGACAGTCCGAGAGACCCAGTACTTC
CASGGTVRETQYF
>TRBV5-1|TRBJ1-1|-|TRBD1
TGCGCCAGCAGCTGGGGGACAGGGGGCGCAGGGGATGCCACTGAAGCTTTCTTT
CASSWGTGGAGDATEAFF
>TRBV5-1|TRBJ2-2|once|-
TGCGCCAGCAGCGACAGGGGAGGGGGGCAGGAGCTGTTTTTT
CASSDRGGGQELFF
>TRBV25-1|TRBJ2-3|-|-
TGTGCCAGCAGCGGACACACAGATACGCAGTATTTT
CASSGHTDTQYF
>TRBV7-2|TRBJ2-1|-|-
TGTGCCAGCAGCCCCTCCTCGAGCTCCTACAATGAGCAGTTCTTC
CASSPSSSSYNEQFF
>TRBV5-1|TRBJ1-1|-|-
TGCGCCAGCAGCTTCCAGACAGGAGTGAACACTGAAGCTTTCTTT
CASSFQTGVNTEAFF
>TRBV27|TRBJ2-7|-|TRBD1
TGTGCCAGCAGACCCCCGGACAGGGCCAACGAGCAGTACTTC
CASRPPDRANEQYF
>TRBV7-9|TRBJ2-7|-|TRBD2
TGTGCCAGCAGCTTACTAGCGGGGTCGATTGACGAGCAGTACTTC
CASSLLAGSIDEQYF
>TRBV7-2|TRBJ2-5|few|-
TGTGCCAGCAGCCGTGAAGAGACCCAGTACTTC
CASSREETQYF
>TRBV6-5|TRBJ2-2|-|-
TGTGCCAGCAGTGGTCCCGGTTACACCGGGGAGCTGTTTTTT
CASSGPGYTGELFF
>TRBV29-1|TRBJ2-1|once|TRBD1
TGCAGCGCTGACAGGGGTAACGACAATGAGCAGTTCTTC
CSADRGNDNEQFF
>TRBV5-6|TRBJ2-3|-|-
TGTGCCAGCAGCTTGGTATTTGTAGATACGCAGTATTTT
CASSLVFVDTQYF
>TRBV5-1|TRBJ2-7|-|TRBD1
TGCGCCAGCAGCTTGAGGGGGCCAACCTACGAGCAGTACTTC
CASSLRGPTYEQYF